The clone carrying this T cell receptor (beta chain) came up a few times. The CDR3 has 16 residues. Trimming cost V 4 bases and J 6 bases, with 22 bases left between them. CDR1 is SGHRS and CDR2 is YFSETQ in the germline V gene. TCRdb called the 5' RACE reads again in MiXCR, with one record for every CDR3 protein. In the table there are a few hundred thousand distinct CDR3 sequences, 3% to 4.5% of which are singletons. This entry belongs to a study of T cells after yellow fever vaccination. The chain carries TRBV5-1 and TRBJ1-1; a weak D match, TRBD1 (6 bases). The TCR sequence derives from a man aged 18 to 30 who received the YFV17D yellow fever vaccine. Sequences were derived from PBMCs, sampled 5 days after the yellow fever booster vaccination. This chain's CDR3 is CASSRSKLTGRPEAFF. CDR3 bases: TGCGCCAGCAGCCGATCAAAACTTACAGGGCGCCCTGAAGCTTTCTTT.